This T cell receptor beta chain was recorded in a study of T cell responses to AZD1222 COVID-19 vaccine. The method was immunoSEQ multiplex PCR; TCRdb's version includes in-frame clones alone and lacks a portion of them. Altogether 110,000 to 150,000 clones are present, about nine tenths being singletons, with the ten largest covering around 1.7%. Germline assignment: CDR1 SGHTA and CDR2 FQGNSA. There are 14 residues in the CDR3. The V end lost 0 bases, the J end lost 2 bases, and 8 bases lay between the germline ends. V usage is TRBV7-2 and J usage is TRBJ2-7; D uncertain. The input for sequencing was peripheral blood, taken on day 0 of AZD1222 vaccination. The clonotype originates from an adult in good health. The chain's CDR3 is CASSLAGTTYEQYF. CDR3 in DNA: TGTGCCAGCAGCTTAGCCGGCACCACCTACGAGCAGTACTTC.